This passage covers 10 T cell receptor beta chains from one sample sequenced in a study of blood T cell repertoires in COVID-19. Libraries were prepared by immunoSEQ multiplex PCR; TCRdb keeps only in-frame clonotypes and omits some of them. The sample includes more than 200,000 clones, around nine tenths seen only once; the top ten take approximately 4.3%. The sequencing input was PBMCs or T cells enriched from blood (not recorded which). The receptors originated from a woman in her 30s with acute COVID-19.

The chain joins TRBV7-2 to TRBJ2-1; weak D call: TRBD1 (6 bases). CDR1 SGHTA and CDR2 FQGNSA come from the germline V gene. The CDR3 runs to 16 residues. V gave up 3 bases and J gave up 7 bases, with 19 bases separating them. CDR3 amino acids: CASSLALGAGANEQFF. The DNA for the CDR3 is TGTGCCAGCAGCTTGGCCCTGGGGGCTGGTGCAAATGAGCAGTTCTTC.

The chain links TRBV4-1 to TRBJ1-1; D is unclear. Germline loops: CDR1 MGHRA, CDR2 YSYEKL. The CDR3 spans 15 residues. V was cut by 1 base and J by 5 bases, with 14 bases left in between. The CDR3 DNA is TGCGCCAGCAGCCAAGTTCTAGAGGGTTGGACTGAAGCTTTCTTT. Amino acids: CASSQVLEGWTEAFF.

The chain recombines TRBV5-4 with TRBJ2-7, with 10 bases aligning to TRBD1. CDR3 length: 14 amino acids. The germline gives CDR1 SGHNT, CDR2 YYREEE (reference sequence). V dropped 5 bases and J dropped 7; count of bases not matched to a gene: 9. The CDR3 loop is CASRMRQGAGEQYF. CDR3 nucleotide sequence: TGTGCCAGCAGGATGAGACAGGGGGCGGGAGAGCAGTACTTC.

The genes are TRBV6-2 or TRBV6-3 and TRBJ1-1; weak D call: TRBD1 (6 bases). The CDR3 spans 17 residues. V dropped 6 bases and J dropped 3 bases, with 23 bases sitting between them. The V gene's germline CDR1 is MNHEY and CDR2 SVGEGT. In nucleotides, the CDR3 is TGTGCCAGCAGCTCCGATCGACAGGCGGAGTGGTACACTGAAGCTTTCTTT. It codes for CASSSDRQAEWYTEAFF.

The chain links TRBV7-9 to TRBJ1-1; no reliable D call. Trimming pared 5 bases from V and 6 bases from J, leaving 22 bases between. The germline CDR1 and CDR2 sequences are SEHNR and FQNEAQ (reference sequence). This CDR3 has 16 residues. The CDR3 DNA is TGTGCCAGCAGCCCCAAGCCAGGCACCTCCGCCTCTGAAGCTTTCTTT. It specifies CASSPKPGTSASEAFF. Complete variable domain (other parts from reference TRBV7-9 and TRBJ1-1): DTGVSQNPRHKITKRGQNVTFRCDPISEHNRLYWYRQTLGQGPEFLTYFQNEAQLEKSRLLSDRFSAERPKGSFSTLEIQRTEQGDSAMYLCASSPKPGTSASEAFFGQGTRLTVV.

V usage is TRBV7-2 and J usage is TRBJ2-7, with 9 nucleotides matching TRBD2. J was trimmed by 3 bases and V by 5 bases; bases with no gene match: 8. There are 15 residues in the CDR3. Germline loops: CDR1 SGHTA, CDR2 FQGNSA. The chain's CDR3 is CASSTGTSSFYEQYF. The CDR3 coding sequence is TGTGCCAGCAGCACCGGGACTAGCTCATTCTACGAGCAGTACTTC.

V is TRBV6-1 and J is TRBJ1-5; 12 bases map to TRBD1. Unmatched junction bases numbered 11, after V lost 0 bases and J lost 2 bases. Germline V lookup: CDR1 MNHNS, CDR2 SASEGT. The CDR3 consists of 20 residues. In DNA, the CDR3 is TGTGCCAGCAGTGAAGCTAAGTGGGGACAGGGGGCGCGAGGCAATCAGCCCCAGCATTTT. Amino acid sequence: CASSEAKWGQGARGNQPQHF.

This chain uses TRBV6-2 or TRBV6-3 with TRBJ1-2, with unresolved D. The CDR3 totals 14 residues. The V gene's germline CDR1 is MNHEY and CDR2 SVGEGT. Trimming removed 0 bases at V and 6 bases at J, with 11 bases between. The CDR3 reads CASSYSKGQDGYTF. In DNA form, the CDR3 reads TGTGCCAGCAGTTACTCGAAAGGCCAGGATGGCTACACCTTC.

The chain combines TRBV3-1 (or the pseudogene TRBV3-2) with TRBJ2-7; TRBD2 agrees at 7 bases. The trim removed 0 bases at V and 2 bases at J, leaving 10 bases unmatched. This CDR3 spans 17 amino acids. In germline, CDR1 is LGHDT, CDR2 YNNKEL (reference sequence). The CDR3 DNA sequence: TGTGCCAGCAGCCAAGATTTATATGGGCTAGCGGCCTACGAGCAGTACTTC. It translates to CASSQDLYGLAAYEQYF.

The gene calls are TRBV11-2 and TRBJ1-2; D unclear. Germline V CDR1 and CDR2: SGHAT, FQNNGV. The V and J ends lost 5 bases and 5 bases respectively, with 9 bases between them. This CDR3 contains 12 residues. The CDR3 region is CASSPGGYGYTF. The CDR3 DNA sequence: TGTGCCAGCAGCCCGGGCGGGTATGGCTACACCTTC.